The source of this T cell receptor (beta chain) is a study of tumor-infiltrating lymphocytes in primary liver carcinoma. This CDR3 comprises 12 residues. Each 20-30 mg portion of unsorted bulk tissue served as the source for co-extraction of RNA and DNA. A constant-region primer primed TCR beta cDNA synthesis from 500 ng of total RNA. Each TCR beta library was derived from three nested multiplex PCR rounds that employed slightly modified ARM-PCR. TRBV1-TRBV30 forward primers paired with a C-beta reverse primer were used in the first two PCR rounds, which ran approximately 11 cycles each. MiXCR, run by TCRdb on the multiplex PCR reads, gives a single entry per CDR3 protein. This sample yields 84,000 or so distinct CDR3 sequences, of which 72% are seen a single time; approximately 20% belongs to the top ten. A word on this clonotype: At one end, the junction sequence differs from germline, possibly due to a read error.

The chain couples TRBV12-3 or TRBV12-4 to TRBJ2-7; 9 bases fit TRBD1. The clonotype was recovered from a man aged 35 to 55 with primary liver carcinoma and hepatitis B virus infection. Source material: liver tumor tissue from sampling region 1. Subset described: tumor region T1, superior pole. In nucleotides, the CDR3 is TGCGCCAGCTCGACAGGGGGCTACGAGCAGTACTTC. It is translated as CASSTGGYEQYF.